Listed below are T cell receptor beta chains from one sample, sequenced in a study of blood T cell repertoires in COVID-19. Assay used: immunoSEQ multiplex PCR; TCRdb lists only in-frame clones, some missing. The sample has under 130,000 clones, roughly nine tenths seen once. The sequenced sample consisted of peripheral blood. These receptors were obtained from a man aged 50 to 60 in a cohort sampled during active COVID-19. CDR3s include the opening cysteine and the closing phenylalanine or tryptophan. Each record gives: V gene, CDR3 protein.

TRBV7-9,CASRPDRNYGYTF
TRBV5-5,CASSFAPGQGLTEAFF
TRBV5-1,CASSLAYTGGRSEQFF
TRBV7-3,CASSLTGGNTEAFF
TRBV28,CASSLSGQANEKLFF
TRBV6-5,CASRFTPTGELFF
TRBV9,CASSATSGGRKDTQYF
TRBV5-4,CASSLGRGQLHYGYTF
TRBV5-4,CASSLAGTTYEQYF
TRBV3-1/TRBV3-2,CASSQEGGGLETQYF
TRBV12-3/TRBV12-4,CASSLGQTQYF
TRBV6-4,CASSVELYTEAFF
TRBV6-5,CASSYSIRVGGYTF
TRBV11-3,CASSLRTNTEAFF
TRBV5-1,CASSLAGQNTEAFF
TRBV28,CASSPRTGLWLGYTF
TRBV6-4,CASRIGGGVRGTGELFF
TRBV10-3,CATAATGAEKLFF
TRBV5-8,CASSQKGQGRTDTQYF
TRBV2,CASRAGFEQPQHF
TRBV9,CASSPRDGIQMNEQFF
TRBV11-2,CASSPPPLQETQYF
TRBV10-3,CAISSGVSNQPQHF
TRBV14,CASSQAQGRGETQYF
TRBV19,CASRPGTPNTEAFF
TRBV27,CASSLNPAQGQNTEAFF
TRBV7-2,CASSLRGNTEAFF
TRBV6-5,CASRLTSETQYF
TRBV11-3,CASSFEPRLEYEQYF
TRBV18,CASAQSRDSELFF
TRBV5-1,CASSLGLARWETQYF
TRBV3-1/TRBV3-2,CASSQLGGKNQETQYF
TRBV6-5,CAHSPTGTNSPLHF
TRBV7-8,CASSRGNEQFF
TRBV11-2,CASSLGHRAGGETQYF
TRBV12-3/TRBV12-4,CASSLTGLDGYTF
TRBV11-3,CASSLGAGIKNEQFF
TRBV7-2,CASSLAGDSYGYTF
TRBV7-2,CASSLQVSYEQYF
TRBV3-1/TRBV3-2,CASRLDSTNNEQFF
TRBV24-1,CATSRGGNQPQHF
TRBV11-2,CASSLVGQGSDTQYF
TRBV7-8,CASSLRSGGMGYGYTF